A selection of T cell receptor beta chains follows, all from one sample in a study of cytomegalovirus exposure and HLA in healthy donors. Sequencing was performed with immunoSEQ multiplex PCR; in TCRdb, only in-frame clones are kept and a portion is missing. The sample holds approximately 110,000 clones, less than 20% seen once. The sequenced sample consisted of PBMCs. These receptors originate from a woman aged 18-29 years in good health and CMV-seronegative. Both conserved end residues are part of each CDR3. A D gene is named only where the DNA matches it firmly. Clone size, where shown, is once, few, many, or a class for clones that have expanded.

>TRBV27|few|-|TRBJ2-7
TGTGCCAGCAGTTTGGGGCAGCGAGCCTACGAGCAGTACTTC
CASSLGQRAYEQYF
>TRBV6-5|few|-|TRBJ2-7
TGTGCCAGCAGTGGGCCAGGGCCCTACGAGCAGTACTTC
CASSGPGPYEQYF
>TRBV6-5|few|TRBD1|TRBJ1-4
TGTGCCAGCAGACCGGGGACAGCCCCAGAAAAACTGTTTTTT
CASRPGTAPEKLFF
>TRBV6-5|-|TRBD1|TRBJ2-3
TGTGCCAGCAGACAGGGGCCCGAAGATACGCAGTATTTT
CASRQGPEDTQYF
>TRBV28|-|-|TRBJ2-7
TGTGCCAGCAGCCGGGCGGGCTCCTACGAGCAGTACTTC
CASSRAGSYEQYF
>TRBV2|few|TRBD2|TRBJ2-5
TGTGCCAGCGCTACCTACGGGGGGGGCGAGGAGACCCAGTACTTC
CASATYGGGEETQYF
>TRBV5-1|few|TRBD2|TRBJ2-1
TGCGCCAGCAGACCCCTAGCGGGAGTCGGCAATGAGCAGTTCTTC
CASRPLAGVGNEQFF
>TRBV6-5|few|-|TRBJ1-1
TGTGCCAGCAGTTACTCGAGTACGACTTTCTTT
CASSYSSTTFF
>TRBV27|few|TRBD2|TRBJ2-7
TGTGCCAGCAGTTCCCCAGCGGGGGCCTACGAGCAGTACTTC
CASSSPAGAYEQYF
>TRBV5-1|-|-|TRBJ2-3
TGCGCCAGCAGCTTGGTCGGGACTTCCGGAGATACACAGTATTTT
CASSLVGTSGDTQYF
>TRBV6-1|-|-|TRBJ1-2
TGTGCCAGCAGTGATGAAGAGAACGACTTTTATACCTTC
CASSDEENDFYTF
>TRBV9|few|-|TRBJ2-1
TGTGCCAGCAGCGGTGGCAGGGCTGACAATGAGCAGTTCTTC
CASSGGRADNEQFF
>TRBV27|-|TRBD1|TRBJ1-2
TGTGCCAGCAGTTTATCGACCAGGGGGTTTGGCTACACCTTC
CASSLSTRGFGYTF
>TRBV6-5|-|TRBD2|TRBJ2-7
TGTGCCAGCAGTTACGATGGACTAGCGGGCACCTACGAGCAGTACTTC
CASSYDGLAGTYEQYF
>TRBV5-6|few|TRBD2|TRBJ2-5
TGTGCCAGCAGCTTGGGACTAGCGGGAGGGGAGACCCAGTACTTC
CASSLGLAGGETQYF
>TRBV11-1|-|TRBD2|TRBJ2-3
TGTGCCAGCAGCCCGAGGACTAGCGGGGGCCGGGGCACAGATACGCAGTATTTT
CASSPRTSGGRGTDTQYF
>TRBV7-6|few|-|TRBJ2-1
TGTGCCAGCACCTCGAGGATTGTGGGGGCCAACCCTCGGAATGAGCAGTTCTTC
CASTSRIVGANPRNEQFF
>TRBV28|few|-|TRBJ1-4
TGTGCCAGCAGGGACAGTTTCTCAACTAATGAAAAACTGTTTTTT
CASRDSFSTNEKLFF
>TRBV19|-|-|TRBJ1-3
TGTGCCAGTCAAGTCCGGGTCTCGTACTCTGGAAACACCATATATTTT
CASQVRVSYSGNTIYF
>TRBV5-1|-|TRBD2|TRBJ2-1
TGCGCCAGCAGCTTGGGGACTAGCGCCTCCTACAATGAGCAGTTCTTC
CASSLGTSASYNEQFF
>TRBV2|few|TRBD1|TRBJ2-5
TGTGCCAGCAGTGGATTGACAGGGAGAGAGACCCAGTACTTC
CASSGLTGRETQYF
>TRBV9|-|-|TRBJ1-1
TGTGCCAGCAGCGTAGTTTCGGGGGGTGAAGCTTTCTTT
CASSVVSGGEAFF
>TRBV29-1|-|TRBD1|TRBJ1-1
TGCAGCGTGAACTTCGGGACAGGGAACACTGAAGCTTTCTTT
CSVNFGTGNTEAFF
>TRBV29-1|-|-|TRBJ2-1
TGCAGCGTGGGACACGACTACAATGAGCAGTTCTTC
CSVGHDYNEQFF
>TRBV25-1|many|TRBD1|TRBJ2-7
TGTGCCAGCGCCTTGGACAGGGAACCTTACGAGCAGTACTTC
CASALDREPYEQYF
>TRBV9|few|TRBD1|TRBJ1-5
TGTGCCAGCAGCGTAGACCTTTCCAGGACAGGGCGCCCCAATGGCAATCAGCCCCAGCATTTT
CASSVDLSRTGRPNGNQPQHF
>TRBV5-3|few|TRBD2|TRBJ2-7
TGTGCCAGAAGCCCCGGGACTAGCGGGAGTCTGGGGTACTTC
CARSPGTSGSLGYF
>TRBV5-6|-|-|TRBJ2-3
TGTGCCAGCAGCTTGGCGCTGATGGGGGCCGGGAACACAGATACGCAGTATTTT
CASSLALMGAGNTDTQYF
>TRBV28|-|-|TRBJ2-3
TGTGCCAGCAGTTTTGGGGGCAGGGTAACAGATACGCAGTATTTT
CASSFGGRVTDTQYF
>TRBV12-2|few|-|TRBJ2-2
TGTGCAAGTCGCCCGGACTCCGGGGAGCTGTTTTTT
CASRPDSGELFF
>TRBV5-6|-|TRBD1|TRBJ2-5
TGTGCCAGCAGCTTGTTTGACAGGGGTTGGGAGCAGTACTTC
CASSLFDRGWEQYF
>TRBV2|-|-|TRBJ1-3
TGTGCCACCGAGACTCAGGGTCGAGGCACCATATATTTT
CATETQGRGTIYF
>TRBV7-9|-|TRBD1|TRBJ2-1
TGTGCCAGCAGCTCGGGGGACAGGGTTGTGAATGAGCAGTTCTTC
CASSSGDRVVNEQFF
>TRBV28|few|-|TRBJ1-5
TGTGCCAGCAGCGGCCTTGGGGCAGGAGCGTCCAATCAGCCCCAGCATTTT
CASSGLGAGASNQPQHF
>TRBV18|few|-|TRBJ2-3
TGTGCCAGCGGGGGCGGGGGGCAGTATTTT
CASGGGGQYF
>TRBV29-1|-|-|TRBJ1-2
TGCAGCGTTGAAGAAGGGACATCGGTGGGCTACACCTTC
CSVEEGTSVGYTF
>TRBV25-1|few|-|TRBJ2-3
TGTGCCAGCAGTTTCTTAGATACGCAGTATTTT
CASSFLDTQYF
>TRBV7-3|-|-|TRBJ2-3
TGTGCCAGCAGCCCACTCCGGTGGGAGACGTCCAACCCGGGAGCCACAGATACGCAGTATTTT
CASSPLRWETSNPGATDTQYF
>TRBV7-9|-|TRBD1|TRBJ1-2
TGTGCCAGCAGCTTCGGACAGGATCATCTTCACACCTTC
CASSFGQDHLHTF
>TRBV28|once|TRBD1|TRBJ1-2
TGTGCCAGCAGTCAGACAGGGGGCTATGGCTACACCTTC
CASSQTGGYGYTF
>TRBV9|few|TRBD2|TRBJ2-5
TGTGCCAGCAGCCCAAGCGGGGGGCCCCCCCAAGAGACCCAGTACTTC
CASSPSGGPPQETQYF
>TRBV28|-|-|TRBJ2-1
TGTGCCAGCACCCTGTTAAATGAGCAGTTCTTC
CASTLLNEQFF